This TCR beta chain came from a study of breast tumors, draining lymph nodes, adjacent tissues. General observations from the study: Findings are consistent with lymph node origin and intratumoral expansion of most tumor T cells. Tumors had less TCR diversity than lymph nodes, more than nontumor tissue. Data only fit, rather than demonstrated, lymph node origin of most tumor T cells.

From the multiplex PCR reads, TCRdb called clonotypes with MiXCR, one entry per CDR3 protein. The sample lists some 150,000 distinct CDR3 sequences, around 22% occurring once. After removal of 6 bases from V and 8 bases from J, the junction contained 9 bases not matched to a gene. Germline-derived CDR1 and CDR2 are MDHEN and SYDVKM. This CDR3 has 15 residues. Breast cancer patients provided tissue from their axillary draining lymph nodes. Regarding this clonotype: Its antigen remains unknown.

The clonotype comes from a female donor with breast cancer. Some clones in this sample may be carry-over from other donors' samples. Sequenced input: axillary lymph node tissue. The gene calls are TRBV28 and TRBJ2-1, with 11 bases matching TRBD2. CDR3 sequence (DNA): TGTGCCAGCAGAGGTAGGGGGACTAGCGGCCATGAGCAGTTCTTC. Its protein is CASRGRGTSGHEQFF.